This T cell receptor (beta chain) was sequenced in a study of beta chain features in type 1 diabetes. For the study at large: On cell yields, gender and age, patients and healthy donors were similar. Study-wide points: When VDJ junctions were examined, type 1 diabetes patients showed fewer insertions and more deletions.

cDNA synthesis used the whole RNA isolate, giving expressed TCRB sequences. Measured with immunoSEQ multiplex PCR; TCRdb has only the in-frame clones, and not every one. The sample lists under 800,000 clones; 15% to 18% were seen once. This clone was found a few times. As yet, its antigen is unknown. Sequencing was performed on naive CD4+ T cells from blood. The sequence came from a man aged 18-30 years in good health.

DNA of the CDR3: TGCAGTGCCGGCGTAACCTACGAGCAGTACTTC. Translating it yields CSAGVTYEQYF. The chain couples TRBV20-1 to TRBJ2-7, with no clear D. Trimming cost V 6 bases and J 2 bases, with 8 bases left between them. The germline V gene encodes CDR1 DFQATT and CDR2 SNEGSKA (reference sequence). The CDR3 spans 11 residues.